This is a list of T cell receptor beta chains from one sample in a study of control samples from healthy donors and cancer patients. TCRdb keeps only in-frame clones here, not all; method: immunoSEQ multiplex PCR. The table has 95,000 to 130,000 clones, approximately 90% seen once; the top ten hold 2% to 2.5%. What was sequenced was blood. The receptors here all came from a woman in her sixties or seventies in good health. The CDR3 runs from the conserved cysteine through the conserved F or W. The D gene is left open where the match is weak. Size tells how often a clone was seen (once, few, many) or the class of an expanded clone, and some rows leave it out.

j_call | d_call | clone_size | v_call | cdr3_aa | cdr3_nt
TRBJ1-2 | NA | NA | TRBV2 | CASSEEGNYGYTF | TGTGCCAGCAGTGAAGAGGGTAACTATGGCTACACCTTC
TRBJ2-5 | TRBD1 | few | TRBV6-1 | CASSELPGQGKETQYF | TGTGCCAGCAGTGAACTTCCGGGACAGGGAAAAGAGACCCAGTACTTC
TRBJ1-5 | TRBD1 | NA | TRBV19 | CASSQGSGVQPQHF | TGTGCCAGTTCACAGGGGAGCGGTGTTCAGCCCCAGCATTTT
TRBJ2-7 | NA | NA | TRBV7-2 | CASSLDRAYEQYF | TGTGCCAGCAGCTTAGACAGGGCGTACGAGCAGTACTTC
TRBJ2-7 | TRBD2 | NA | TRBV4-1 | CASSQRQGAGRGAGTFYEQYF | TGCGCCAGCAGCCAACGCCAAGGGGCAGGGAGGGGAGCGGGAACCTTCTACGAGCAGTACTTC
TRBJ1-1 | NA | NA | TRBV5-6 | CASSFGVTEAFF | TGTGCCAGCAGCTTCGGGGTCACTGAAGCTTTCTTT
TRBJ1-3 | NA | NA | TRBV11-2 | CASSLDPGLGGNTIYF | TGTGCCAGCAGCCTCGACCCGGGACTTGGGGGAAACACCATATATTTT
TRBJ1-2 | NA | NA | TRBV12-3/TRBV12-4 | CASSSLNYGYTF | TGTGCCAGCAGTTCCCTTAACTATGGCTACACCTTC
TRBJ1-4 | NA | few | TRBV29-1 | CSVEGGNNEKLFF | TGCAGCGTTGAAGGGGGGAATAATGAAAAACTGTTTTTT
TRBJ2-5 | TRBD1 | NA | TRBV6-5 | CASNDRALQETQYF | TGTGCCAGCAACGACAGGGCGCTTCAAGAGACCCAGTACTTC
TRBJ1-2 | TRBD1 | NA | TRBV7-3 | CASSSGGPNYGYTF | TGTGCCAGCAGCTCAGGGGGCCCTAACTATGGCTACACCTTC
TRBJ1-6 | NA | once | TRBV14 | CASSQGGTAPLHF | TGTGCCAGCAGCCAAGGGGGGACGGCACCCCTCCACTTT
TRBJ2-7 | NA | many | TRBV2 | CASSASGLSYEQYF | TGTGCCAGCAGCGCCTCGGGACTCTCCTACGAGCAGTACTTC
TRBJ2-3 | NA | NA | TRBV6-5 | CAGRWQAASDTQYF | TGTGCCGGGCGATGGCAGGCCGCCTCAGATACGCAGTATTTT
TRBJ1-6 | NA | few | TRBV3-1/TRBV3-2 | CASSQDIGNSPLHF | TGTGCCAGCAGCCAAGATATCGGGAATTCACCCCTCCACTTT
TRBJ1-2 | NA | few | TRBV5-3 | CARSFADRSYGYTF | TGTGCCAGAAGCTTCGCCGACAGGAGCTATGGCTACACCTTC
TRBJ1-5 | TRBD1 | NA | TRBV4-2 | CASSPRDRGLQPQHF | TGTGCCAGCAGCCCCCGGGACAGGGGGCTTCAGCCCCAGCATTTT
TRBJ1-3 | NA | NA | TRBV4-3 | CASSQGDRSGNTIYF | TGCGCCAGCAGCCAAGGAGACAGAAGTGGAAACACCATATATTTT
TRBJ2-3 | NA | NA | TRBV9 | CASSPRWQGSTDTQYF | TGTGCCAGCAGCCCAAGGTGGCAGGGTAGCACAGATACGCAGTATTTT
TRBJ1-2 | TRBD1 | NA | TRBV2 | CASSWGQGDGYTF | TGTGCCAGCAGTTGGGGACAGGGGGATGGCTACACCTTC
TRBJ1-1 | TRBD1 | NA | TRBV5-1 | CASSPRQGAEAFF | TGCGCCAGCAGCCCCCGACAGGGAGCCGAAGCTTTCTTT
TRBJ2-3 | NA | NA | TRBV19 | CASRRTSTDTQYF | TGTGCCAGCCGAAGGACTAGCACAGATACGCAGTATTTT
TRBJ2-3 | NA | NA | TRBV10-3 | CAISESTDADTQYF | TGTGCCATCAGTGAGTCGACAGATGCAGATACGCAGTATTTT
TRBJ2-5 | NA | NA | TRBV12-3/TRBV12-4 | CASSLSGQETQYF | TGTGCCAGCAGTTTGTCCGGCCAAGAGACCCAGTACTTC
TRBJ2-5 | NA | NA | TRBV5-1 | CASSDSEETQYF | TGCGCCAGCAGTGACAGCGAAGAGACCCAGTACTTC
TRBJ2-1 | TRBD2 | NA | TRBV6-5 | CASSYNSGGQDEQFF | TGTGCCAGCAGTTACAACAGCGGGGGCCAGGATGAGCAGTTCTTC
TRBJ1-4 | TRBD1 | NA | TRBV5-1 | CASSNRGTNEKLFF | TGCGCCAGCAGCAACAGGGGAACTAATGAAAAACTGTTTTTT
TRBJ1-5 | NA | NA | TRBV10-3 | CAISERGQPQHF | TGTGCCATCAGTGAGCGGGGTCAGCCCCAGCATTTT
TRBJ2-2 | NA | NA | TRBV4-2 | CASSHPVGGEVTGELFF | TGTGCCAGCAGCCATCCCGTGGGGGGTGAAGTCACCGGGGAGCTGTTTTTT
TRBJ2-1 | NA | NA | TRBV19 | CASASDRTRNEQFF | TGTGCCAGCGCCTCCGACAGAACCAGGAATGAGCAGTTCTTC
TRBJ2-3 | NA | NA | TRBV7-8 | CASTRYWTDTQYF | TGTGCCAGCACCAGGTACTGGACAGATACGCAGTATTTT
TRBJ2-3 | TRBD2 | few | TRBV29-1 | CSAPTSGTDTQYF | TGCAGCGCCCCGACTAGCGGCACAGATACGCAGTATTTT
TRBJ1-1 | NA | NA | TRBV18 | CASSLEGSTEAFF | TGTGCCAGCTCACTGGAGGGGAGCACTGAAGCTTTCTTT
TRBJ1-1 | TRBD1 | NA | TRBV12-3/TRBV12-4 | CASSQDRNTEAFF | TGTGCCAGCAGTCAGGACAGGAACACTGAAGCCTTCTTT
TRBJ1-2 | TRBD1 | NA | TRBV9 | CASSRDSYGYTF | TGTGCCAGCAGCCGGGACAGCTATGGCTACACCTTC
TRBJ2-2 | NA | NA | TRBV11-2 | CASSYAGTGELFF | TGTGCCAGCAGCTACGCTGGCACCGGGGAGCTGTTTTTT
TRBJ1-1 | NA | NA | TRBV7-9 | CASSLLGEGREAFF | TGTGCCAGCAGCTTATTAGGGGAGGGGCGTGAAGCTTTCTTT
TRBJ2-5 | TRBD1 | once | TRBV2 | CASSRGTDQETQYF | TGTGCCAGCAGTCGAGGGACAGACCAAGAGACCCAGTACTTC
TRBJ1-2 | NA | NA | TRBV9 | CASSEFGGSSYGYTF | TGTGCCAGCAGCGAGTTTGGGGGTAGTAGCTATGGCTACACCTTC
TRBJ1-2 | TRBD1 | NA | TRBV3-1/TRBV3-2 | CASSQGETGNGYTF | TGTGCCAGCAGCCAAGGGGAGACAGGGAATGGCTACACCTTC
TRBJ1-5 | NA | NA | TRBV11-1 | CASSLALGQPQHF | TGTGCCAGCAGCTTAGCGCTAGGGCAGCCCCAGCATTTT
TRBJ1-6 | NA | once | TRBV25-1 | CASSPRSYNSPLHF | TGTGCCAGCAGCCCGAGGTCGTATAATTCACCCCTCCACTTT
TRBJ2-1 | TRBD2 | NA | TRBV5-1 | CASSLAGEIYNEQFF | TGCGCCAGCAGCTTAGCGGGGGAAATCTACAATGAGCAGTTCTTC
TRBJ2-1 | TRBD2 | NA | TRBV3-1/TRBV3-2 | CASSNSGGGNEQFF | TGTGCCAGCAGCAATAGCGGGGGGGGGAATGAGCAGTTCTTC
TRBJ2-3 | TRBD2 | NA | TRBV2 | CASISRGGSDTQYF | TGTGCCAGCATCTCCCGGGGGGGGTCAGATACGCAGTATTTT
TRBJ2-7 | NA | NA | TRBV7-9 | CASSLVPSTYEQYF | TGTGCCAGCAGCTTAGTCCCGTCAACTTACGAGCAGTACTTC
TRBJ1-1 | TRBD1 | NA | TRBV7-3 | CASSPGQDTEAFF | TGTGCCAGCAGCCCCGGACAGGATACTGAAGCTTTCTTT
TRBJ2-1 | TRBD2 | NA | TRBV7-8 | CASIAGGYNEQFF | TGTGCCAGCATAGCGGGGGGGTACAATGAGCAGTTCTTC
TRBJ1-6 | NA | once | TRBV2 | CASSVGGGSYNSPLHF | TGTGCCAGCAGTGTAGGAGGGGGCTCCTATAATTCACCCCTCCACTTT
TRBJ2-2 | TRBD1 | NA | TRBV5-1 | CASSPTGVHTGELFF | TGCGCCAGCAGCCCAACAGGGGTGCACACCGGGGAGCTGTTTTTT
TRBJ2-1 | NA | NA | TRBV12-5 | CASGWAGAGRNEQFF | TGTGCTAGTGGATGGGCGGGGGCTGGACGGAATGAGCAGTTCTTC
TRBJ2-7 | NA | NA | TRBV13 | CASSLGSTGLHEQYF | TGTGCCAGCAGCTTAGGGTCGACGGGCTTGCACGAGCAGTACTTC
TRBJ2-2 | TRBD2 | NA | TRBV11-3 | CASSLTPGLEAGELFF | TGTGCCAGCAGCTTAACCCCGGGACTAGAGGCCGGGGAGCTGTTTTTT
TRBJ2-1 | NA | NA | TRBV19 | CASSIGLGGNEQFF | TGTGCCAGTAGTATCGGACTTGGGGGGAATGAGCAGTTCTTC
TRBJ1-5 | TRBD1 | NA | TRBV19 | CASRDRGLMPQHF | TGTGCCAGTAGGGACAGGGGGTTGATGCCCCAGCATTTT
TRBJ2-5 | NA | once | TRBV25-1 | CASSDPSKGGETQYF | TGTGCCAGCAGTGACCCTTCGAAGGGGGGAGAGACCCAGTACTTC
TRBJ1-5 | NA | NA | TRBV2 | CASTGDNQPQHF | TGTGCCAGCACAGGGGACAATCAGCCCCAGCATTTT
TRBJ2-3 | TRBD1 | NA | TRBV11-2 | CASSLDVPRTGGTDTQYF | TGTGCCAGCAGCTTAGATGTGCCCCGGACAGGGGGCACAGATACGCAGTATTTT
TRBJ2-1 | NA | NA | TRBV5-5 | CASSFVRGVGYNEQFF | TGTGCCAGCAGCTTTGTACGCGGAGTCGGGTACAATGAGCAGTTCTTC